This T cell receptor (beta chain) was identified in a study of identifying expanded T cells in peripheral blood. TCRdb keeps only in-frame clones here, not all; method: immunoSEQ multiplex PCR. The data show some 77,000 clones, 85% to 90% seen once. Overall study findings and caveats: Differentially abundant clones: 0.95 to 1.5 between replicates, around 16 at approximately two weeks, approximately 19 at four.

CDR3 size: 17 residues. Germline CDR1 reads LGHNA; CDR2 reads YSLEER. J was trimmed by 8 bases and V by 0 bases; bases with no gene match: 11. Notes on this clone: Its antigen is unidentified.

Collection occurred without any documented infections or immune events in donors. The specimen was blood. The source is a person aged 18-70 years in good health. The chain employs TRBV4-3 and TRBJ1-2, with TRBD1 matching over 11 bases. CDR3 in amino acids: CASSQDGQGASLTGYTF. The CDR3 bases are TGCGCCAGCAGCCAAGATGGACAGGGGGCTTCATTAACCGGCTACACCTTC.